This entry lists 10 T cell receptor beta chains sequenced from one sample in a study of T cells in localized non-small cell lung cancer. The assay was immunoSEQ multiplex PCR, and TCRdb's table has in-frame clones only and misses some. The profile shows under 2,000 clones, 30% to 45% of them singletons. Specimen: normal lung tissue next to the tumor, collected before any cancer treatment. These receptors all come from a female donor older than 55 with stage II squamous cell lung carcinoma.

This clone is deemed medium-sized. The chain recombines TRBV7-8 with TRBJ1-5, with 7 bases identical to TRBD1. V dropped 4 bases and J dropped 7; count of bases not matched to a gene: 4. The germline V gene has CDR1 SGHVS and CDR2 FQNEAQ. The CDR3 has 13 residues. Here the CDR3 reads CASSSRQGQPQHF. CDR3 bases: TGTGCCAGCAGCTCGCGACAGGGCCAGCCCCAGCATTTT. Variable domain in full (rest from reference TRBV7-8 and TRBJ1-5): GAGVSQSPRYKVAKRGQDVALRCDPISGHVSLFWYQQALGQGPEFLTYFQNEAQLDKSGLPSDRFFAERPEGSVSTLKIQRTQQEDSAVYLCASSSRQGQPQHFGDGTRLSIL.

The CDR3 protein is CASRRWTVNTEAFF. The CDR3 DNA sequence: TGTGCCAGCAGACGATGGACGGTGAACACTGAAGCTTTCTTT. J is TRBJ1-1 and V is TRBV6-7; D is undetermined. Being an ORF, TRBV6-7 has a function that is uncertain. The germline V and J ends were trimmed by 6 bases and 0 bases, with 11 bases remaining between them. CDR3 size: 14 residues.

V gene TRBV15 combines with J gene TRBJ2-6; D unresolved. CDR1 LNHNV and CDR2 YYDKDF come from the germline V gene (reference sequence). Trimming took 0 bases from V and 2 from J, leaving 5 bases between them. There are 15 residues in the CDR3. The CDR3 region is CATSRDPTGANVLTF. DNA of the CDR3: TGTGCCACCAGCAGAGATCCTACTGGGGCCAACGTCCTGACTTTC.

This clone has only a few counts. The rearrangement joins TRBV7-6 to TRBJ1-2, with no clear D. Trimming removed 1 base at V and 8 bases at J, with 17 bases between. In germline, CDR1 is SGHVS, CDR2 FNYEAQ. There are 15 residues in the CDR3. CDR3 sequence reads: CASSLGSASTEGYTF. CDR3 DNA sequence: TGTGCCAGCAGCTTAGGGTCGGCCTCAACCGAAGGCTACACCTTC.

The chain has TRBV28 and TRBJ2-5; D gene uncertain. Trimming took off 3 bases at V and 11 bases at J, with 16 bases between the two ends. Per germline, CDR1 MDHEN and CDR2 SYDVKM. The CDR3 spans 13 residues. For the CDR3, the DNA is TGTGCCAGCAGTTTGTACCAGGTGGAGATTCAGTACTTC. Encoded protein: CASSLYQVEIQYF.

The chain links TRBV18 to TRBJ2-7; tentatively, D is TRBD1 (5 bases). The CDR3 sequence is 13 residues long. The V gene lost 3 bases and the J gene lost 6 bases, with 12 bases spanning the gap. Looked up from germline, CDR1 is KGHSH and CDR2 is LQKENI. Here the CDR3 reads CASSPAGRGEQYF. CDR3 DNA sequence: TGTGCCAGCTCACCGGCAGGTAGGGGCGAGCAGTACTTC.

DNA of the CDR3: TGTGCCAGCAGCCCCAGGACAGGGAACACTGAAGCTTTCTTT. It translates to CASSPRTGNTEAFF. V is TRBV11-3 and J is TRBJ1-1; 7 bases align to TRBD1. With V trimmed by 5 bases and J by 1 base, 4 bases remained unmatched. The CDR3 sequence is 14 residues long. Per the germline V gene, CDR1 is SGHNT and CDR2 is YENEEA.

The chain combines TRBV4-1 with TRBJ2-3; D could derive from TRBD1 or TRBD2 (6 bases each). V gave up 1 base and J gave up 2 bases, with 16 bases separating them. The CDR3 sequence is 17 residues long. From germline, CDR1 is MGHRA and CDR2 YSYEKL. As DNA, the CDR3 is TGCGCCAGCAGCCAAGTGGGTGGCGGGACAACCACAGATACGCAGTATTTT. It is translated as CASSQVGGGTTTDTQYF.

The rearrangement joins TRBV6-8 to TRBJ2-1, with 9 bases identical to TRBD2. The CDR3 has 16 residues. V was clipped by 7 bases and J by 4 bases; unmatched bases: 11. Germline V gene sequence: CDR1 MNHGY, CDR2 SAAAGT. Written as DNA, the CDR3 is TGTGCCAGCACCAACGGGGCGGGAGGGTATTACAATGAGCAGTTCTTC. It codes for CASTNGAGGYYNEQFF.

In its sample, this clone was seen a few times. V usage is TRBV9 and J usage is TRBJ2-3; 9 bases are a match to TRBD2. The CDR3 sequence is 17 residues long. V was pared by 3 bases and J by 4 bases, with 12 bases of the junction left unmatched. CDR1 and CDR2 (germline): SGDLS, YYNGEE. In DNA form, the CDR3 reads TGTGCCAGCAGCGCATTGGGCGGGACTAGCTCGCCAGATACGCAGTATTTT. Protein: CASSALGGTSSPDTQYF.